Here is one T cell receptor (beta chain) with its context. The target antigen is unknown. Assay: immunoSEQ multiplex PCR; the TCRdb copy retains only in-frame clones and omits some. The sample lists tens of thousands of clones; approximately 80% were seen once. The sample originates from a study of T cell responses to AZD1222 COVID-19 vaccine. Turning to the study itself: Pooled in the analysis were second doses at about 4 or about 12 weeks.

CDR1 is SGHVS and CDR2 is FQNEAQ in the germline V gene. Trimming took 3 bases from V and 4 from J, leaving 11 bases between them. CDR3 length: 14 amino acids. Findings and caveats of the study: Targeting of unmutated variant regions was reportedly seen in nearly half of spike-specific TCRs. Vaccine-associated CD4 TCRs spanned spike, dominant at 160-218 and 743-854. Only after the peak T cell response were repertoires sampled.

The receptor comes from an adult in good health. The sequencing used peripheral blood, collected on day 0 of AZD1222 vaccination. This chain uses TRBV7-8 with TRBJ2-3; a weak D match, TRBD1 (5 bases). This CDR3 is CASSFRTIADTQYF. The CDR3, as DNA: TGTGCCAGCAGCTTCAGGACAATTGCAGATACGCAGTATTTT. The full variable domain, completed using reference TRBV7-8 and TRBJ2-3, is GAGVSQSPRYKVAKRGQDVALRCDPISGHVSLFWYQQALGQGPEFLTYFQNEAQLDKSGLPSDRFFAERPEGSVSTLKIQRTQQEDSAVYLCASSFRTIADTQYFGPGTRLTVL.